The T cell receptor (beta chain) under discussion was sequenced for a study of CD8 T cells in ankylosing spondylitis. The CDR3 has 11 amino acids. TCRdb fed the 5' RACE reads into MiXCR, producing one record per CDR3 protein. Altogether 500,000 or so distinct CDR3 sequences are present, approximately 5% being singletons, with the ten largest covering under 4.5%. This clonotype has at least ten counts. Its antigen is unidentified. Notes on the study in general: Fewer than ten highly homologous variants made up a TCR beta motif, and this motif appeared characteristic of ankylosing spondylitis blood.

The material sequenced was blood, either unsorted or a sorted T cell fraction (not recorded which). This TCR derives from a male donor with ankylosing spondylitis. This chain connects TRBV12-3 or TRBV12-4 to TRBJ2-1, with 7 bases aligning to TRBD2. The CDR3 DNA reads as TGTGCGGGGGGGGGCTACAATGAGCAGTTCTTC. This sequence encodes CAGGGYNEQFF.